One sample yielded the 26 T cell receptor beta chains listed below, sequenced in a study of OX40 agonist ivuxolimab in advanced cancers. Generated by immunoSEQ multiplex PCR, the TCRdb table keeps only in-frame clones and is missing some. In the table there are under 90,000 clones, 83% of which are singletons. This specimen consisted of CD4+ or CD8+ T cells sorted from blood, obtained in a trial of the OX40 agonist ivuxolimab. These receptors came from an adult with an advanced solid tumor such as melanoma, head and neck, liver or kidney cancer.

The gene calls are TRBV7-2 and TRBJ2-2; maybe TRBD2 (7 bases). Germline-derived CDR1 and CDR2 are SGHTA and FQGNSA. Trimming shortened V by 0 bases and J by 5 bases, and 10 bases separated the two germline ends. This CDR3 spans 15 amino acids. The DNA for the CDR3 is TGTGCCAGCAGCTTAGCGGGGGGGCGAACCGGGGAGCTGTTTTTT. Residues: CASSLAGGRTGELFF.

The gene calls are TRBV18 and TRBJ2-7; D is perhaps TRBD1 (6 bases). The CDR3 runs 11 residues. V was pared by 5 bases and J by 7 bases, with 9 bases between. Germline V gene lookup returns CDR1 KGHSH and CDR2 LQKENI. CDR3 loop: CASSTGQEQYF. The DNA for the CDR3 is TGTGCCAGCTCAACAGGGCAAGAGCAGTACTTC.

The chain links TRBV30 to TRBJ1-2; possibly TRBD1 for D (6 bases). V gave up 0 bases and J gave up 4 bases, with 12 bases separating them. The germline V gene encodes CDR1 GTSNPN and CDR2 SVGIG (reference sequence). The CDR3 consists of 14 residues. The chain's CDR3 is CAWSVLGGAYGYTF. CDR3 bases: TGTGCCTGGAGTGTACTCGGGGGGGCCTATGGCTACACCTTC.

J is TRBJ2-2 and V is TRBV6-4; possibly TRBD1 for D (5 bases). Trimming took 7 bases from V and 2 from J, leaving 8 bases between them. Germline-derived CDR1 and CDR2 are MRHNA and SNTAGT. The CDR3 covers 13 residues. CDR3 in DNA: TGTGCCAGCAAGGACATTAACACCGGGGAGCTGTTTTTT. Its translation is CASKDINTGELFF.

V usage is TRBV7-9 and J usage is TRBJ1-5; D not resolved. Germline lookup yields CDR1 SEHNR and CDR2 FQNEAQ (reference sequence). This CDR3 comprises 12 residues. V lost 1 base to trimming and J lost 7 bases, with 5 bases between them. The CDR3 DNA reads as TGTGCCAGCAGCTTAGATTTGCAGCCCCAGCATTTT. The encoded protein is CASSLDLQPQHF.

The chain is built from TRBV11-3 and TRBJ2-1; D gene ambiguous. Germline-derived CDR1 and CDR2 are SGHNT and YENEEA. The length of the CDR3 is 13 residues. Trimming shortened V by 0 bases and J by 12 bases, and 12 bases separated the two germline ends. The CDR3 here is CASSLDVRRRQFF. The CDR3 DNA reads TGTGCCAGCAGCTTAGATGTCAGACGGAGGCAGTTCTTC.

The chain links TRBV5-1 to TRBJ2-5, with TRBD1 matching over 7 bases. CDR1 and CDR2 from the germline V gene are SGHRS and YFSETQ. The length of the CDR3 is 15 residues. Trimming took 4 bases from V and 2 from J; bases not matched to a gene: 8. The CDR3 region is CASSIDGQDQETQYF. In nucleotides, the CDR3 is TGCGCCAGCAGCATAGACGGACAGGATCAAGAGACCCAGTACTTC.

The V call is TRBV5-1, the J call TRBJ1-2, with 8 nucleotides matching TRBD1. Germline CDR1 and CDR2: SGHRS and YFSETQ. The CDR3 totals 14 residues. V lost 3 bases to trimming and J lost 4 bases; unmatched junction nucleotides: 5. CDR3 nucleotide sequence: TGCGCCAGCAGCTCGACAGGGGTTGGCTATGGCTACACCTTC. It is translated as CASSSTGVGYGYTF.

The rearrangement joins TRBV13 to TRBJ2-1; 11 bases fit TRBD2. The ends lost 2 bases at V and 7 bases at J; junction bases unmatched: 28. Germline assignment: CDR1 PRHDT and CDR2 FYEKMQ (reference sequence). The length of the CDR3 is 23 residues. CDR3 nucleotides: TGTGCCAGCAGCTTACTTTTCATAGGCGGCCTAGCGGGGGGTGCCACTACTACTAATGAGCAGTTCTTC. It translates to CASSLLFIGGLAGGATTTNEQFF.

The J gene is TRBJ2-3, the V gene TRBV9; TRBD2 aligns across 9 bases. The germline V gene has CDR1 SGDLS and CDR2 YYNGEE. This CDR3 comprises 16 residues. V shed 0 bases, J shed 6 bases, and the junction held 8 bases outside the gene matches. The CDR3 DNA reads TGTGCCAGCAGCGTAGTCGGGCGGGGGGGCCTGGATACGCAGTATTTT. It specifies CASSVVGRGGLDTQYF.

This clone was detected only once. Since no conserved phenylalanine or tryptophan closes the CDR3, a read error is the likely cause. The limits of the CDR3 on the DNA are not certain, so only TCRdb's listed CDR3 is given. The chain couples TRBV6-4 to TRBJ1-4; the table's D call TRBD1 went unverified against the DNA. Germline V CDR1 and CDR2: MRHNA, SNTAGT. The CDR3 adds up to 8 amino acids, both ends counted. CDR3 sequence: CASSGTGR.

The CDR3 here is CAISGTGGLEQYF. The CDR3 DNA reads TGTGCCATTTCCGGGACAGGGGGCCTGGAGCAGTACTTC. The chain carries TRBV10-3 and TRBJ2-7; 12 bases are a match to TRBD1. V lost 9 bases to trimming and J lost 7 bases; unmatched junction nucleotides: 7. The CDR3 has 13 residues. Germline-derived CDR1 and CDR2 are ENHRY and SYGVKD.

This chain connects TRBV6-4 to TRBJ1-1, with 7 bases matching TRBD1. The ends lost 5 bases at V and 4 bases at J; junction bases unmatched: 7. Germline lookup yields CDR1 MRHNA and CDR2 SNTAGT. The CDR3 sequence is 14 residues long. CDR3 bases: TGTGCCAGCAGTTTTAAACAGGGGACCACTGAAGCTTTCTTT. This codes for CASSFKQGTTEAFF.

The rearrangement uses TRBV9 and TRBJ2-3, with D unresolved. Germline-derived CDR1 and CDR2 are SGDLS and YYNGEE. This CDR3 contains 12 residues. V shed 0 bases and J shed 2 bases, with 1 base lying between them. CDR3 sequence (DNA): TGTGCCAGCAGCGTAGTCACAGATACGCAGTATTTT. It is translated as CASSVVTDTQYF.

The chain links TRBV6-1 to TRBJ1-3; a possible D gene is TRBD1 (5 bases). V lost 5 bases and J lost 4, with 15 bases in between. There are 15 residues in the CDR3. Germline V gene sequence: CDR1 MNHNS, CDR2 SASEGT. This chain's CDR3 is CASSPFEGNGNTIYF. CDR3 nucleotides: TGTGCCAGCAGTCCTTTTGAGGGGAACGGAAACACCATATATTTT.

The chain recombines TRBV6-5 with TRBJ2-1; D uncertain. Trimming removed 5 bases at V and 15 bases at J, with 14 bases between. This CDR3 comprises 11 residues. Germline V gene sequence: CDR1 MNHEY, CDR2 SVGAGI. This chain's CDR3 is CASSEALSSFF. DNA of the CDR3: TGTGCCAGCAGTGAAGCGCTATCTTCGTTCTTC.

The J gene is TRBJ1-5, the V gene TRBV21-1; TRBD1 is the table's D call and was not checked against the DNA. TRBV21-1 is annotated as a pseudogene. The CDR3 extends over 16 amino acids. The CDR3 DNA reads as TGTGCCAGCAGCAAAGGGGCAGTATTATCCAGACAGCCCCAGCATTTT. Its protein is CASSKGAVLSRQPQHF.

This CDR3 reads CASSSDRLHSSYNSPLHF. CDR3 coding DNA: TGTGCCAGCAGCTCCGACAGACTACATAGCTCCTATAATTCACCCCTCCACTTT. The J gene is TRBJ1-6, the V gene TRBV7-9; tentatively, D is TRBD1 (5 bases). CDR1 is SEHNR and CDR2 is FQNEAQ in the germline V gene (reference sequence). V was trimmed by 4 bases and J by 0 bases, leaving 16 bases between them. The CDR3 runs 18 residues. Full variable domain (rest looked up from reference TRBV7-9 and TRBJ1-6): DTGVSQNPRHKITKRGQNVTFRCDPISEHNRLYWYRQTLGQGPEFLTYFQNEAQLEKSRLLSDRFSAERPKGSFSTLEIQRTEQGDSAMYLCASSSDRLHSSYNSPLHFGNGTRLTVT.

The table lists this clone with a few counts. The chain combines TRBV10-1 with TRBJ2-7; D ambiguous. Trimming cost V 3 bases and J 1 base, with 4 bases left between them. The CDR3 has 12 amino acids. Looked up from germline, CDR1 is WNHNN and CDR2 is SYGVQD (reference sequence). Here the CDR3 DNA reads TGCGCCAGCAGTGAAGGTTCCTACGAGCAGTACTTC. As protein: CASSEGSYEQYF.

This clone was seen more than once but under ten times. This chain uses TRBV11-2 with TRBJ1-3; D possibly corresponds to TRBD1 (5 bases). Between the trimmed V and J ends, which lost 4 bases and 0 bases, there was a span of 19 bases. CDR1 is SGHAT and CDR2 is FQNNGV in the germline V gene. There are 18 residues in the CDR3. The CDR3 sequence: CASSYLGFGASSGNTIYF. CDR3 sequence (DNA): TGTGCCAGCAGCTACCTGGGATTCGGGGCGAGCTCTGGAAACACCATATATTTT. Full variable domain (missing parts from reference TRBV11-2 and TRBJ1-3): EAGVAQSPRYKIIEKRQSVAFWCNPISGHATLYWYQQILGQGPKLLIQFQNNGVVDDSQLPKDRFSAERLKGVDSTLKIQPAKLEDSAVYLCASSYLGFGASSGNTIYFGEGSWLTVV.

The chain employs TRBV6-4 and TRBJ2-7, with no clear D. Germline CDR1 is MRHNA and CDR2 is SNTAGT. This CDR3 contains 14 residues. Trimming took 6 bases from V and 0 from J, leaving 12 bases between them. The CDR3 bases are TGTGCCAGCAGCCCCCGGACGTCCTCCTACGAGCAGTACTTC. Protein: CASSPRTSSYEQYF.

This rearrangement joins TRBV6-5 to TRBJ2-7; D gene uncertain. V lost 0 bases, J lost 3 bases, and 6 bases lay in between. Germline V gene data show CDR1 as MNHEY and CDR2 as SVGAGI. This CDR3 has 13 residues. The CDR3 nucleotides are TGTGCCAGCAGTTACTCAGCGAGCTACGAGCAGTACTTC. Amino acids: CASSYSASYEQYF.

This chain joins TRBV28 and TRBJ1-5; maybe TRBD1 (5 bases). V lost 2 bases, J lost 5 bases, and 13 bases lay in between. The CDR3 is 15 amino acids. Germline V CDR1 and CDR2: MDHEN, SYDVKM. The CDR3 reads CASSLGALLDQPQHF. The CDR3 DNA follows: TGTGCCAGCAGTTTAGGGGCTCTCTTAGATCAGCCCCAGCATTTT.

The chain recombines TRBV4-1 with TRBJ2-1, with a tentative D call TRBD1 (7 bases). V shed 0 bases and J shed 1 base, with 13 bases lying between them. CDR1 and CDR2 (germline): MGHRA, YSYEKL. This CDR3 comprises 17 residues. CDR3 loop: CASSQEPQGGSYNEQFF. CDR3 sequence (DNA): TGCGCCAGCAGCCAAGAACCTCAGGGGGGATCCTACAATGAGCAGTTCTTC.

V gene TRBV14 combines with J gene TRBJ2-5; D may be TRBD1 (6 bases). This CDR3 is built from 14 residues. The V gene lost 4 bases and the J gene lost 2 bases, with 11 bases spanning the gap. Germline lookup yields CDR1 SGHDN and CDR2 FVKESK. The DNA of the CDR3 is TGTGCCAGCAGCCCCAGGGGTTCACAAGAGACCCAGTACTTC. Translated, it gives CASSPRGSQETQYF.

V usage is TRBV19 and J usage is TRBJ2-1; no reliable D call. The length of the CDR3 is 11 residues. The germline gives CDR1 LNHDA, CDR2 SQIVND (reference sequence). Trimming took off 7 bases at V and 7 bases at J, with 8 bases between the two ends. CDR3 protein: CASKRVNEQFF. The CDR3 DNA reads as TGTGCCAGTAAAAGAGTAAATGAGCAGTTCTTC.